This TCR beta chain is drawn from a study of blood T cell repertoires in COVID-19. About the research overall: The United States, Italy and Spain provided the acute and convalescent COVID-19 samples. T cells, B-cell-depleted T cells, or PBMCs provided the cDNA or gDNA that served as material.

Looked up from germline, CDR1 is SGHVS and CDR2 is FNYEAQ. With 6 bases removed from V and 4 bases from J, the gap between germline ends came to 15 bases. The CDR3 sequence is 14 residues long. In the original workflow: Nucleated cell counts were estimated from reference gene primer amplification. Generated by immunoSEQ multiplex PCR, the TCRdb table keeps only in-frame clones and is missing some. That table is the source of V, J and clone size, and D and trimming were worked out from the DNA. The data show tens of thousands of clones, more than 75% seen once. Source material: peripheral blood. The V gene is TRBV7-6, the J gene TRBJ1-2; possible D gene TRBD1, 5 bases. The TCR originated in a human donor in a cohort sampled during active COVID-19. The DNA for the CDR3 is TGTGCCAGCAGATTCCAGGGAATTGGCTATGGCTACACCTTC. Its translation: CASRFQGIGYGYTF.